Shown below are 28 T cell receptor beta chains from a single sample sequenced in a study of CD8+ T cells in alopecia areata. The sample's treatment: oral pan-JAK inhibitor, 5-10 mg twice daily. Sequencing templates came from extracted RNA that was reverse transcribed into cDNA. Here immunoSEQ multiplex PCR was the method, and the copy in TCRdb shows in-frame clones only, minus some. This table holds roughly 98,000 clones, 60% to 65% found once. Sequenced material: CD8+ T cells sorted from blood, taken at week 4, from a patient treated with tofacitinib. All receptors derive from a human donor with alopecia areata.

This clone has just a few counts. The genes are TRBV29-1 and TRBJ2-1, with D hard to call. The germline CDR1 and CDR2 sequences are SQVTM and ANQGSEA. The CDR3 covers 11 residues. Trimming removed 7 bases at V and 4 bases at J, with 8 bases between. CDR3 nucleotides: TGCAGCGCGGACCAGTACAATGAGCAGTTCTTC. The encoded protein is CSADQYNEQFF.

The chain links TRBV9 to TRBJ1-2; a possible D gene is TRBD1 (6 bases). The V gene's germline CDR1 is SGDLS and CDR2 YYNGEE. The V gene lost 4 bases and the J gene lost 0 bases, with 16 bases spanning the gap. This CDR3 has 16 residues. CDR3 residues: CASSFVGQPTNYGYTF. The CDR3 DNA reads TGTGCCAGCAGCTTCGTCGGACAGCCAACTAACTATGGCTACACCTTC.

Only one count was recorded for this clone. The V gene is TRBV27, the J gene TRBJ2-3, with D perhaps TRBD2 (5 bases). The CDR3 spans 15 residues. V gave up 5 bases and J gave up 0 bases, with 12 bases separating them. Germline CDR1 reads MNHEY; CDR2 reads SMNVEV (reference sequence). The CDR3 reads CASSRGVISTDTQYF. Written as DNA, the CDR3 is TGTGCCAGCAGTCGGGGAGTTATTAGCACAGATACGCAGTATTTT.

This CDR3 is CASNPGKNEKLFF. The CDR3 bases are TGCGCCAGCAACCCCGGAAAGAATGAAAAACTGTTTTTT. The chain combines TRBV23-1 with TRBJ1-4; no clear D gene. TRBV23-1 falls under the ORF class, with uncertain function. The V end was cut by 7 bases, the J end by 5 bases, with 11 bases between. There are 13 residues in the CDR3.

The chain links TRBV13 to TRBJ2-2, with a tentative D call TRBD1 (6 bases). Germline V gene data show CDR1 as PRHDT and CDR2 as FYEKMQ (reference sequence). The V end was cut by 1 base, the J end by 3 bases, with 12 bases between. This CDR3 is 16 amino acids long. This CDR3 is CASSLAGAEHTGELFF. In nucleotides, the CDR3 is TGTGCCAGCAGCTTAGCAGGGGCCGAACACACCGGGGAGCTGTTTTTT. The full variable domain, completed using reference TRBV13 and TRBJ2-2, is AAGVIQSPRHLIKEKRETATLKCYPIPRHDTVYWYQQGPGQDPQFLISFYEKMQSDKGSIPDRFSAQQFSDYHSELNMSSLELGDSALYFCASSLAGAEHTGELFFGEGSRLTVL.

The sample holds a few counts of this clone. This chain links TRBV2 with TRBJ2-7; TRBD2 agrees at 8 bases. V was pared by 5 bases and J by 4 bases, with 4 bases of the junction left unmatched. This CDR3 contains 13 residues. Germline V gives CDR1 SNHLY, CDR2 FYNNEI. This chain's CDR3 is CASSYSGGYEQYF. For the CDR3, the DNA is TGTGCCAGCAGTTACTCGGGAGGGTACGAGCAGTACTTC.

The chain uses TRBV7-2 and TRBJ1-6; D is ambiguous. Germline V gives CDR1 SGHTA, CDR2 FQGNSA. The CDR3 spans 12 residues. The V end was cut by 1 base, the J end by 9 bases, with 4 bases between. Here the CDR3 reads CASSLVGSPLHF. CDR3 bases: TGTGCCAGCAGCTTAGTGGGTTCACCCCTCCACTTT.

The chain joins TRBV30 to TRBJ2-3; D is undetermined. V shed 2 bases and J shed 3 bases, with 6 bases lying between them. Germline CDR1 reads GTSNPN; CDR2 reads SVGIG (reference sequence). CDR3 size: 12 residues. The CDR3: CAWSYTTDTQYF. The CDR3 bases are TGTGCCTGGAGTTATACAACAGATACGCAGTATTTT.

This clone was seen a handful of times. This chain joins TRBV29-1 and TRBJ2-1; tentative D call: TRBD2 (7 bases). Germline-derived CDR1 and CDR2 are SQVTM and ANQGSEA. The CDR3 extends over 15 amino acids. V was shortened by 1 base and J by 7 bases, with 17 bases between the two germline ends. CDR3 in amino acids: CSVEGDGGRRNEQFF. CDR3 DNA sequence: TGCAGCGTTGAAGGAGACGGGGGGCGCAGGAATGAGCAGTTCTTC.

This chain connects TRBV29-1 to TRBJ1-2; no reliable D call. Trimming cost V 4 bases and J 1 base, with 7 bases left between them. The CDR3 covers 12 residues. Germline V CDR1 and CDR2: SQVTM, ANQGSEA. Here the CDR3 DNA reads TGCAGCGTTGTCGGGGATAACTATGGCTACACCTTC. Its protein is CSVVGDNYGYTF.

CDR3 DNA sequence: TGTGCCACCAGCAGAGGACAGGGGTGGGAGACCCAGTACTTC. Translating it yields CATSRGQGWETQYF. The chain carries TRBV15 and TRBJ2-5; 8 bases line up with TRBD1. CDR3 length: 14 amino acids. V lost 1 base and J lost 5; bases outside the gene matches: 3. In germline, CDR1 is LNHNV, CDR2 YYDKDF (reference sequence).

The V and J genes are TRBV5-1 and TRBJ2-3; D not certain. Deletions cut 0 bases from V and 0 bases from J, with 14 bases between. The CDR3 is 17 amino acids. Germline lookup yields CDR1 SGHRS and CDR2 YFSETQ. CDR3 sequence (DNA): TGCGCCAGCAGCTTGGCAACGGTGAGGCTCAGCACAGATACGCAGTATTTT. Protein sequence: CASSLATVRLSTDTQYF.

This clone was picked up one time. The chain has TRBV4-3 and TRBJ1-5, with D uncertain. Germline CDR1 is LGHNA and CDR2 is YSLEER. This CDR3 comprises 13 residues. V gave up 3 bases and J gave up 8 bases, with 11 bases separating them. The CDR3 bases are TGCGCCAGCAGCCAGAAACCGGGAGAGCCCCAGCATTTT. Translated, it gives CASSQKPGEPQHF.

CDR3 coding DNA: TGTGCCAGCAGCTTAGGGCCGCGGGACATCTCCCTCTCTGGGGCCAACGTCCTGACTTTC. This gives the protein CASSLGPRDISLSGANVLTF. The chain combines TRBV13 with TRBJ2-6; possibly TRBD1 or TRBD2 for D (6 bases each). The CDR3 consists of 20 residues. Germline V gene sequence: CDR1 PRHDT, CDR2 FYEKMQ (reference sequence). Trimming left V 0 bases short and J 0 bases short, with 18 bases between.

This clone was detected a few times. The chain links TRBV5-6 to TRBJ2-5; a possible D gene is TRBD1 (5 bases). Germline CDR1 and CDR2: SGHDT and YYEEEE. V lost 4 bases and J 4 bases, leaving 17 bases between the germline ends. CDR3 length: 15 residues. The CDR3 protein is CASSRGARARETQYF. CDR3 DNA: TGTGCCAGCAGCCGCGGAGCCAGGGCTCGAGAGACCCAGTACTTC.

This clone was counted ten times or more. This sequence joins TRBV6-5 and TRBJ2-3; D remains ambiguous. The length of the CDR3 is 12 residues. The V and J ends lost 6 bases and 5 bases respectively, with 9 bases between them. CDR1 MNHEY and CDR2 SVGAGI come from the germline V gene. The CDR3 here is CASSLFEDTQYF. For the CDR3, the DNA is TGTGCCAGCAGCCTCTTCGAAGATACGCAGTATTTT.

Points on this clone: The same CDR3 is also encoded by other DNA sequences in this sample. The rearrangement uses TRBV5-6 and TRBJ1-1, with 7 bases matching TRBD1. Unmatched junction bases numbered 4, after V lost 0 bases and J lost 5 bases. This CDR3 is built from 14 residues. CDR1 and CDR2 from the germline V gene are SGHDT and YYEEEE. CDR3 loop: CASSLDRGRTEAFF. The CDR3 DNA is TGTGCCAGCAGCTTGGACAGGGGACGGACTGAAGCTTTCTTT.

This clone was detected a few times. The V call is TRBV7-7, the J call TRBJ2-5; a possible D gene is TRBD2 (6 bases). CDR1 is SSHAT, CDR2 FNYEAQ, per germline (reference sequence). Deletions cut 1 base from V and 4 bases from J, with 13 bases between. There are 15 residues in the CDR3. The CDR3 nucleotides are TGTGCCAGCAGCTTAGTCGCGGGATGGGGAGAGACCCAGTACTTC. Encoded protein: CASSLVAGWGETQYF.

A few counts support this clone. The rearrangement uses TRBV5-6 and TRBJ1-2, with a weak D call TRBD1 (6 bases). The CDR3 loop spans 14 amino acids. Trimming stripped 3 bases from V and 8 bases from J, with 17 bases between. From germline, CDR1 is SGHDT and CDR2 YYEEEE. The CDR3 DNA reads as TGTGCCAGCAGCTCCGGCGGTCCAGGGGACGGCTACACCTTC. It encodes CASSSGGPGDGYTF.

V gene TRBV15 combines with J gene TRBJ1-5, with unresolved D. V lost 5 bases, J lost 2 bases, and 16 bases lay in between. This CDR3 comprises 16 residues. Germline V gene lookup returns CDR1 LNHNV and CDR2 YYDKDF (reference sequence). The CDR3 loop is CATSSSARQGNQPQHF. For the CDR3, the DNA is TGTGCCACCAGCTCGTCGGCCAGGCAGGGCAATCAGCCCCAGCATTTT.

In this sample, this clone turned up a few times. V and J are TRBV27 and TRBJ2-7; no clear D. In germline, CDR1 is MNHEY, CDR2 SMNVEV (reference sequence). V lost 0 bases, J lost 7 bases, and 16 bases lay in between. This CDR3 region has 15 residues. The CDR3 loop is CASSLSWLSLGEQYF. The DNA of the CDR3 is TGTGCCAGCAGTTTATCGTGGCTCTCTCTAGGGGAGCAGTACTTC.

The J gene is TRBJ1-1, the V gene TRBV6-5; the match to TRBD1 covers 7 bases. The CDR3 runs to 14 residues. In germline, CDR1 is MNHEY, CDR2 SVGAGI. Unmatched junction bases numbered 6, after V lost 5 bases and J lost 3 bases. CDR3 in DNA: TGTGCCAGCAGTCATCGGGACAGATACACTGAAGCTTTCTTT. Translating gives CASSHRDRYTEAFF.

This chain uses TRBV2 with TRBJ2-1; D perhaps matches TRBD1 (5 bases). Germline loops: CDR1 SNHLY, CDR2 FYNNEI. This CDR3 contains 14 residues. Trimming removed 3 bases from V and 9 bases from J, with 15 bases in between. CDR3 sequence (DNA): TGTGCCAGCAGTGAGTGGCAGGGCCTCGGTGAGCAGTTCTTC. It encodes CASSEWQGLGEQFF.

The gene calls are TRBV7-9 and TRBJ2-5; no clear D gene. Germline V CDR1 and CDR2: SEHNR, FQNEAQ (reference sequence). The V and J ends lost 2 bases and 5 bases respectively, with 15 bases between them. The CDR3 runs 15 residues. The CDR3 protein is CASSLRTFGRETQYF. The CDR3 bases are TGTGCCAGCAGCTTAAGGACGTTCGGACGGGAGACCCAGTACTTC.

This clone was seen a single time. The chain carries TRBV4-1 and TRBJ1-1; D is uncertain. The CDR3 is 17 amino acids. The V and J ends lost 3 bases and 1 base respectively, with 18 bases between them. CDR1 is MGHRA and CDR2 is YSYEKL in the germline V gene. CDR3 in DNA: TGCGCCAGCAGCCAGATGACGAACCGACGGACGAACACTGAAGCTTTCTTT. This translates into CASSQMTNRRTNTEAFF.

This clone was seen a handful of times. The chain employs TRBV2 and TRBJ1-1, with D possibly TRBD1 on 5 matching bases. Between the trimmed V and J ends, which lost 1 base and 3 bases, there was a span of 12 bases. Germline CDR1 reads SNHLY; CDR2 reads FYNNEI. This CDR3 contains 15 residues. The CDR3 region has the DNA TGTGCCAGCAGTGAAGAAATGAAAGGGGACACTGAAGCTTTCTTT. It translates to CASSEEMKGDTEAFF.

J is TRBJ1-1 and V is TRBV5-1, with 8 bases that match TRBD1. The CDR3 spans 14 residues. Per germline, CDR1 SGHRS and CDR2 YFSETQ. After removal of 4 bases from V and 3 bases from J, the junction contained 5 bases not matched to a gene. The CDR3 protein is CASSHGQGYTEAFF. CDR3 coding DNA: TGCGCCAGCAGCCACGGACAGGGATACACTGAAGCTTTCTTT.

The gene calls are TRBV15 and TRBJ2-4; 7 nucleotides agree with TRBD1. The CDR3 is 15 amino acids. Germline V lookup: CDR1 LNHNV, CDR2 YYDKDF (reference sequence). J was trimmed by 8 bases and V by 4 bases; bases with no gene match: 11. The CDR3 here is CATSKTTGKLDIQYF. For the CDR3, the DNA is TGTGCCACCAGCAAGACGACAGGGAAGTTGGACATTCAGTACTTC.